Each of the 19 T cell receptor beta chains below was sequenced from the same sample in a study of T cells in Graves' hyperthyroidism and ophthalmopathy (dated by TCRdb to about 2019). The method behind the library was multiplex PCR. TCRdb shows the sequencer as Illumina HiSeq 2000. The TCR beta CDR3 regions were amplified from RNA transcripts. The first round of RT-PCR for the TCR CDR3 was performed with the HTBI primer set and the Qiagen OneStep RT-PCR kit. In TCRdb, the public reads were trimmed at Q25 with fastp and aligned with MiXCR, with productive beta chains retained. Records with the same CDR3 protein are collapsed into one entry carrying the most frequent genes and DNA. The sample table shows around 700,000 distinct CDR3 sequences, and under 45% are seen once. Around 31% of the sample goes to the ten largest clones. The sequenced material came from blood. The receptor source for this set is a woman between 40 and 50 years old with Graves' hyperthyroidism.

J is TRBJ1-1 and V is TRBV5-4; a possible D gene is TRBD1 (6 bases). The V and J ends lost 2 bases and 3 bases respectively, with 20 bases between them. This CDR3 spans 17 amino acids. The germline gives CDR1 SGHNT, CDR2 YYREEE (reference sequence). The CDR3 loop is CASSLEGFEGGYTEAFF. In nucleotides, the CDR3 is TGTGCCAGCAGCTTAGAAGGTTTTGAGGGGGGGTACACTGAAGCTTTCTTT. Drawing the rest from reference TRBV5-4 and TRBJ1-1, the complete variable domain is ETGVTQSPTHLIKTRGQQVTLRCSSQSGHNTVSWYQQALGQGPQFIFQYYREEENGRGNFPPRFSGLQFPNYSSELNVNALELDDSALYLCASSLEGFEGGYTEAFFGQGTRLTVV.

The rearrangement links TRBV7-9 to TRBJ2-7; D might be TRBD2 (5 bases). The J call may be incorrect, as the DNA end agrees better with TRBJ2-1. This CDR3 comprises 15 residues. Germline V gene sequence: CDR1 SEHNR, CDR2 FQNEAQ (reference sequence). The CDR3 sequence: CASSLAPGSYNEQFF. The CDR3, as DNA: TGTGCCAGCAGCTTAGCCCCGGGATCCTACAATGAGCAGTTCTTC.

This clonotype has more than one count but fewer than ten. The V gene is TRBV10-3, the J gene TRBJ2-7, with TRBD1 matching 9 bases. The CDR3 is 12 residues long. Germline CDR1 reads ENHRY; CDR2 reads SYGVKD. With V trimmed by 6 bases and J by 5 bases, 2 bases remained unmatched. CDR3 nucleotides: TGTGCCATCAGGGACAGGGGACACGAGCAGTACTTC. It yields the protein CAIRDRGHEQYF.

The V call is TRBV28, the J call TRBJ2-7; D remains unclear. CDR3 size: 13 residues. The V gene's germline CDR1 is MDHEN and CDR2 SYDVKM. V dropped 8 bases and J dropped 3 bases, with 14 bases sitting between them. In DNA form, the CDR3 reads TGTGCCAGCGCTCACGACGGCTTCTACGAGCAGTACTTC. It translates to CASAHDGFYEQYF.

This clonotype was seen once. A read error may be the cause here, since a much bigger clone is one base away. The rearrangement uses TRBV9 and TRBJ1-1; a weak D match, TRBD1 (6 bases). With 2 bases removed from V and 1 base from J, the gap between germline ends came to 12 bases. The CDR3 covers 15 residues. CDR1 and CDR2 (germline): SGDLS, YYNGEE. The CDR3 sequence is CASSVYDRPNTEAFF. CDR3 DNA: TGTGCCAGCAGCGTTTACGACAGGCCGAACACTGAAGCTTTCTTT.

The rearrangement links TRBV4-3 to TRBJ2-2; tentatively, D is TRBD2 (6 bases). The CDR3 has 14 amino acids. The V end lost 0 bases, the J end lost 5 bases, and 7 bases lay between the germline ends. Germline V gene sequence: CDR1 LGHNA, CDR2 YSLEER. CDR3: CASSQDRGTGELFF. DNA of the CDR3: TGCGCCAGCAGCCAAGATCGGGGGACCGGGGAGCTGTTTTTT.

CDR3 in DNA: TGTGCCAGCAGCGGGAGGGATACCAAGGGGGAGACCCAGTACTTC. This translates into CASSGRDTKGETQYF. This sequence joins TRBV7-2 and TRBJ2-5; TRBD2 matches at 7 bases. V trimming: 5 bases; J trimming: 5 bases; junction bases outside the gene matches: 11. Germline CDR1 and CDR2: SGHTA and FQGNSA. CDR3 length: 15 residues.

This clonotype was seen many times. The chain is built from TRBV29-1 and TRBJ1-4, with TRBD1 identical over 11 bases. After removal of 0 bases from V and 8 bases from J, the junction contained 5 bases not matched to a gene. The CDR3 contains 15 residues. Germline lookup yields CDR1 SQVTM and CDR2 ANQGSEA. The CDR3 DNA reads TGCAGCGTTGAAGATCAGGGGACAGGGGGAGAAAAACTGTTTTTT. Its protein is CSVEDQGTGGEKLFF.

V and J are TRBV7-2 and TRBJ2-7; D gene unclear. V lost 4 bases and J lost 7, with 11 bases in between. The CDR3 loop spans 12 amino acids. From germline, CDR1 is SGHTA and CDR2 FQGNSA. The CDR3 DNA reads TGTGCCAGCAGCTCACAGAGGCATGAGCAGTACTTC. This translates into CASSSQRHEQYF.

V gene TRBV24-1 combines with J gene TRBJ1-5; weak D call: TRBD1 (6 bases). The CDR3 totals 15 residues. Germline values: CDR1 KGHDR, CDR2 SFDVKD. With 4 bases removed from V and 4 bases from J, the gap between germline ends came to 13 bases. The CDR3 nucleotides are TGTGCCACCAGTGAAACAGGGAGGTTAAATCAGCCCCAGCATTTT. Encoded protein: CATSETGRLNQPQHF.

The chain links TRBV7-2 to TRBJ2-7; 7 bases align to TRBD2. The V gene's germline CDR1 is SGHTA and CDR2 FQGNSA. V shed 6 bases and J 0 bases; nucleotides not matched to a gene: 8. There are 15 residues in the CDR3. The DNA of the CDR3 is TGTGCCAGCAGTAGGCTAGCGGCCCTCTCCTACGAGCAGTACTTC. This translates into CASSRLAALSYEQYF.

This chain joins TRBV7-9 and TRBJ2-2, with D hard to call. The CDR3 is 13 amino acids. In germline, CDR1 is SEHNR, CDR2 FQNEAQ (reference sequence). V was trimmed by 5 bases and J by 7 bases, leaving 11 bases between them. The CDR3 nucleotides read TGTGCCAGCAGCCAGGCCAGGTTCGGGGAGCTGTTTTTT. This gives the protein CASSQARFGELFF.

This clonotype was seen only a few times. The chain employs TRBV7-9 and TRBJ2-2; D may be TRBD1 (6 bases). Germline CDR1 SEHNR, CDR2 FQNEAQ (reference sequence). CDR3 size: 14 residues. With 3 bases removed from V and 6 bases from J, the gap between germline ends came to 11 bases. In DNA form, the CDR3 reads TGTGCCAGCAGCTTTATGGCAGGGGCCGGGGAGCTGTTTTTT. This sequence encodes CASSFMAGAGELFF.

This sequence joins TRBV12-3 or TRBV12-4 and TRBJ2-7; no definite D call. The CDR3 is 14 amino acids. The V gene lost 3 bases and the J gene lost 2 bases, with 11 bases spanning the gap. CDR3 sequence reads: CASSFDETTYEQYF. The CDR3 DNA follows: TGTGCCAGCAGTTTCGACGAGACCACCTACGAGCAGTACTTC.

The genes are TRBV5-1 and TRBJ1-6; D not resolved. The CDR3 has 15 residues. Germline V gives CDR1 SGHRS, CDR2 YFSETQ. Trimming took 6 bases from V and 7 from J, leaving 17 bases between them. The CDR3 DNA follows: TGCGCCAGCAAACCTCGGGGAACAGCGAATTCACCCCTCCACTTT. Translation gives CASKPRGTANSPLHF.

This clonotype showed up many times. The chain uses TRBV9 and TRBJ1-2; D unclear. Between the trimmed V and J ends, which lost 4 bases and 7 bases, there was a span of 17 bases. Germline CDR1 is SGDLS and CDR2 is YYNGEE. This CDR3 comprises 14 residues. The CDR3 DNA reads as TGTGCCAGCAGCACTGGACGGCTCGAGGGTGGCTACACCTTC. It specifies CASSTGRLEGGYTF.

This clonotype was picked up many times. The chain employs TRBV24-1 and TRBJ2-6; 7 bases line up with TRBD2. This CDR3 contains 15 residues. Germline V gene sequence: CDR1 KGHDR, CDR2 SFDVKD. The V and J ends lost 7 bases and 2 bases, in that order; junction bases with no gene match: 4. CDR3 sequence reads: CATRPGGTGANVLTF. In DNA form, the CDR3 reads TGTGCCACCAGGCCGGGGGGAACTGGGGCCAACGTCCTGACTTTC.

This clonotype was detected many times. This CDR3 reads CASSPQSLGYGYTF. As DNA, the CDR3 is TGTGCCAGCAGCCCGCAGTCTTTGGGCTATGGCTACACCTTC. The V call is TRBV7-8, the J call TRBJ1-2, with unresolved D. Trimming stripped 5 bases from V and 4 bases from J, with 14 bases between. The germline gives CDR1 SGHVS, CDR2 FQNEAQ. This CDR3 comprises 14 residues.

The table lists this clonotype with many counts. The chain uses TRBV7-9 and TRBJ1-4; D remains ambiguous. V lost 4 bases to trimming and J lost 11 bases, with 17 bases between them. This CDR3 is built from 14 residues. Germline V lookup: CDR1 SEHNR, CDR2 FQNEAQ (reference sequence). The CDR3, as DNA: TGTGCCAGCAGCTGGCGTGGGAAGATGAGGAAACTGTTTTTT. This sequence encodes CASSWRGKMRKLFF.